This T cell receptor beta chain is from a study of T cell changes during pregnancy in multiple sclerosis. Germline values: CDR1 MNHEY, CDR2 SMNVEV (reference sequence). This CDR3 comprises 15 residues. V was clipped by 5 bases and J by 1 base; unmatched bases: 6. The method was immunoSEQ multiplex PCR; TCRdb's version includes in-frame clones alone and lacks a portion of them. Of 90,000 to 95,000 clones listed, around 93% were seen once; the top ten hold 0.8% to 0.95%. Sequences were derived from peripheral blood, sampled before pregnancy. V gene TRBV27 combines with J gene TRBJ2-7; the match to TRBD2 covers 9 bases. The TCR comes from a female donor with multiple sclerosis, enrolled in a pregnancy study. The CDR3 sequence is CASSPRREGSYEQYF. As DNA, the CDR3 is TGTGCCAGCAGTCCGCGGCGGGAGGGATCCTACGAGCAGTACTTC.